Sequencing of this TCR beta chain was carried out in a study of blood T cell repertoires in COVID-19. Looking at the study overall: From the United States, Italy and Spain came samples of acute and convalescent COVID-19. PBMCs, B-cell-depleted T cells, or T cells were the source of the cDNA or gDNA that made up the material.

This clone was detected once. The repertoire was sequenced with immunoSEQ multiplex PCR; TCRdb's copy has only in-frame clones and lacks some. The table records approximately 220,000 clones, roughly 80% of them present only once. The germline gives CDR1 MNHEY, CDR2 SMNVEV (reference sequence). The CDR3 is 14 amino acids. After removal of 8 bases from V and 6 bases from J, the junction contained 8 bases not matched to a gene. The specimen sequenced was PBMCs or T cells enriched from blood (not recorded which). The chain recombines TRBV27 with TRBJ2-1; TRBD2 agrees at 9 bases. The source is a woman aged 40 to 50 with acute COVID-19. As DNA, the CDR3 is TGTGCCAGCGGTACAGCGGGGGGTTTCAATGAGCAGTTCTTC. Residues: CASGTAGGFNEQFF.